These 9 T cell receptor beta chains share one sample of origin, sequenced in a study of OX40 agonist ivuxolimab in advanced cancers. Some clones are missing from TCRdb's copy, which holds only in-frame ones; the method was immunoSEQ multiplex PCR. The table shows roughly 130,000 clones, with approximately 92% occurring only once. Sequencing used CD4+ or CD8+ T cells sorted from blood, obtained in a trial of the OX40 agonist ivuxolimab. All receptors come from an adult with an advanced solid tumor such as melanoma, head and neck, liver or kidney cancer.

V is TRBV4-1 and J is TRBJ2-1; the D gene is possibly TRBD2 (6 bases). The CDR3 sequence is 18 residues long. From germline, CDR1 is MGHRA and CDR2 YSYEKL. Trimming shortened V by 0 bases and J by 0 bases, and 15 bases separated the two germline ends. In DNA, the CDR3 is TGCGCCAGCAGCCAAGATAATGAGCGGGCAGACTCCTACAATGAGCAGTTCTTC. It translates to CASSQDNERADSYNEQFF.

The V and J genes are TRBV6-6 and TRBJ1-6; D not certain. The CDR3 extends over 14 amino acids. Germline V CDR1 and CDR2: MNHNY, SVGAGI (reference sequence). The germline V and J ends were trimmed by 5 bases and 0 bases, with 5 bases remaining between them. CDR3 sequence reads: CASSRDSYNSPLHF. CDR3 sequence (DNA): TGTGCCAGCAGTCGGGACTCCTATAATTCACCCCTCCACTTT.

The CDR3 reads CASSQPGGLAGELFF. The CDR3 DNA is TGTGCCAGCAGCCAACCCGGGGGGCTAGCCGGGGAGCTGTTTTTT. The chain joins TRBV4-2 to TRBJ2-2; tentative D call: TRBD2 (7 bases). Looked up from germline, CDR1 is LGHNA and CDR2 is YNFKEQ. The CDR3 extends over 15 amino acids. Trimming pared 2 bases from V and 6 bases from J, leaving 13 bases between.

CDR3 coding DNA: TGTGCCAGCTCACCAATAGAAGTGGGGAACGGGGCCTCTGGAAACACCATATATTTT. Translation: CASSPIEVGNGASGNTIYF. This chain links TRBV18 with TRBJ1-3; D might be TRBD1 (5 bases). The V end lost 2 bases, the J end lost 0 bases, and 20 bases lay between the germline ends. In germline, CDR1 is KGHSH, CDR2 LQKENI. CDR3 length: 19 residues.

V usage is TRBV7-3 and J usage is TRBJ2-3, with 9 bases aligning to TRBD2. CDR3 length equals 18 residues. Losses at the gene ends were 1 base for V and 8 bases for J; bases not matched to a gene: 16. Looked up from germline, CDR1 is SGHTA and CDR2 is FQGTGA. CDR3 bases: TGTGCCAGCAGCTTAATCCCGGGCCGCGGGGGGGCAGGCGCTACGCAGTATTTT. This translates into CASSLIPGRGGAGATQYF.

This chain uses TRBV7-9 with TRBJ1-1; D gene ambiguous. V shed 3 bases and J shed 0 bases, with 14 bases lying between them. The germline V gene has CDR1 SEHNR and CDR2 FQNEAQ (reference sequence). The CDR3 covers 16 residues. Here the CDR3 reads CASSFLGPFLNTEAFF. As DNA, the CDR3 is TGTGCCAGCAGCTTTCTTGGGCCCTTCTTGAACACTGAAGCTTTCTTT.

The chain combines TRBV5-8 with TRBJ2-1; 7 positions agree with TRBD1. This CDR3 contains 16 residues. From germline, CDR1 is SGHTS and CDR2 YDEGEE. The V gene end was trimmed by 1 base and the J gene end by 3 bases; junction bases not matched to a gene: 7. The DNA for the CDR3 is TGTGCCAGCAGCTTGTATAGAGGGGGCCACTACAATGAGCAGTTCTTC. The encoded protein is CASSLYRGGHYNEQFF.

The chain employs TRBV7-2 and TRBJ2-4; no firm D call. The germline gives CDR1 SGHTA, CDR2 FQGNSA. CDR3 length: 15 amino acids. V lost 0 bases and J lost 1, with 7 bases in between. This CDR3 is CASSLAPYAKNIQYF. Here the CDR3 DNA reads TGTGCCAGCAGCTTAGCGCCCTATGCCAAAAACATTCAGTACTTC.

The chain employs TRBV28 and TRBJ1-1; D is undetermined. Per the germline V gene, CDR1 is MDHEN and CDR2 is SYDVKM. The ends were cut back, 3 bases at V and 4 bases at J, with 12 bases in the middle. This CDR3 spans 14 amino acids. The CDR3 region has the DNA TGTGCCAGCAGTTTGTCGGTCAGTGGCACTGAAGCTTTCTTT. This encodes CASSLSVSGTEAFF.